One and the same sample provided the 27 T cell receptor beta chains below, sequenced in a study of T cell responses to AZD1222 COVID-19 vaccine. The protocol was immunoSEQ multiplex PCR, while the TCRdb copy is restricted to in-frame clones and leaves out a portion. The sample shows fewer than 150,000 clones, 85% to 95% of them seen only once. Sequencing used peripheral blood, obtained 28 days after the second AZD1222 dose. These TCRs come from an adult who received the AZD1222 COVID-19 vaccine.

J is TRBJ1-1 and V is TRBV27; 8 bases are shared with TRBD1. CDR1 and CDR2 from the germline V gene are MNHEY and SMNVEV (reference sequence). V was pared by 4 bases and J by 1 base, with 11 bases of the junction left unmatched. The CDR3 runs to 17 residues. This chain's CDR3 is CASSSLGQGEGNTEAFF. The CDR3 nucleotides are TGTGCCAGCAGTTCTCTCGGACAGGGAGAGGGGAACACTGAAGCTTTCTTT.

The rearrangement joins TRBV7-3 to TRBJ2-1; D is perhaps TRBD1 or TRBD2 (5 bases each). Trimming took off 1 base at V and 12 bases at J, with 13 bases between the two ends. The germline V gene has CDR1 SGHTA and CDR2 FQGTGA. The CDR3 loop spans 13 amino acids. DNA of the CDR3: TGTGCCAGCAGCTTAAGTTTGGGGGAAATGCAGTTCTTC. Its protein product is CASSLSLGEMQFF. Combining the CDR3 with reference TRBV7-3 and TRBJ2-1 gives the whole variable domain GAGVSQTPSNKVTEKGKYVELRCDPISGHTALYWYRQSLGQGPEFLIYFQGTGAADDSGLPNDRFFAVRPEGSVSTLKIQRTERGDSAVYLCASSLSLGEMQFFGPGTRLTVL.

The rearrangement joins TRBV6-2 or TRBV6-3 to TRBJ2-1; 11 bases fit TRBD2. CDR1 is MNHEY and CDR2 is SVGEGT in the germline V gene. This CDR3 contains 16 residues. V lost 2 bases and J lost 9; bases outside the gene matches: 9. The CDR3, as DNA: TGTGCCAGCAGTTACCACCGTAGCGGGGGGGCCATTGAGCAGTTCTTC. This sequence encodes CASSYHRSGGAIEQFF.

The chain carries TRBV29-1 and TRBJ1-2; D not resolved. This CDR3 contains 10 residues. Germline CDR1 and CDR2: SQVTM and ANQGSEA. The germline V and J ends were trimmed by 8 bases and 6 bases, with 10 bases remaining between them. As DNA, the CDR3 is TGCAGCATTTACGAAGATGGCTACACCTTC. It specifies CSIYEDGYTF.

CDR3 residues: CASSPRLAGANNEQFF. The CDR3 bases are TGTGCCAGCAGCCCCCGACTAGCGGGAGCCAACAATGAGCAGTTCTTC. The rearrangement links TRBV7-9 to TRBJ2-1; 12 positions agree with TRBD2. V gave up 5 bases and J gave up 5 bases; unmatched junction bases: 7. This CDR3 has 16 residues. The V gene's germline CDR1 is SEHNR and CDR2 FQNEAQ (reference sequence).

This chain uses TRBV11-2 with TRBJ1-3; TRBD1 aligns across 9 bases. The CDR3 has 17 residues. After removal of 6 bases from V and 3 bases from J, the junction contained 12 bases not matched to a gene. The germline V gene has CDR1 SGHAT and CDR2 FQNNGV. DNA for the CDR3: TGTGCCAGCAGGGAACTCTTACAGGGGGCCGGTGGAAACACCATATATTTT. This encodes CASRELLQGAGGNTIYF.

The chain is built from TRBV3-1 (or the pseudogene TRBV3-2) and TRBJ2-2; 8 nucleotides agree with TRBD2. Germline V gene lookup returns CDR1 LGHDT and CDR2 YNNKEL (reference sequence). The CDR3 spans 16 residues. Trimming took 0 bases from V and 3 from J; bases not matched to a gene: 3. CDR3 amino acids: CASSQEPLADTGELFF. The CDR3, as DNA: TGTGCCAGCAGCCAAGAACCACTAGCGGACACCGGGGAGCTGTTTTTT.

The rearrangement uses TRBV4-3 and TRBJ2-3, with a tentative D call TRBD1 (5 bases). V was cut by 0 bases and J by 1 base, with 11 bases left in between. This CDR3 has 16 residues. Germline V gene sequence: CDR1 LGHNA, CDR2 YSLEER. CDR3: CASSQETGRGTDTQYF. The CDR3 DNA reads TGCGCCAGCAGCCAAGAGACGGGCAGGGGCACAGATACGCAGTATTTT.

For the CDR3, the DNA is TGTGCCAGCAGCTTAGCACAGCGCAGGGAGACCGGGGAGCTGTTTTTT. It specifies CASSLAQRRETGELFF. V gene TRBV7-6 combines with J gene TRBJ2-2; TRBD1 or TRBD2 may be the D gene (5 bases each). V lost 0 bases and J 5 bases, leaving 13 bases between the germline ends. CDR1 is SGHVS, CDR2 FNYEAQ, per germline. The CDR3 is 16 amino acids.

This sequence joins TRBV25-1 and TRBJ2-5; weak D call: TRBD1 (6 bases). CDR3 length: 15 amino acids. The germline V and J ends were trimmed by 7 bases and 1 base, with 16 bases remaining between them. Germline-derived CDR1 and CDR2 are MGHDK and SYGVNS. The CDR3 is CASTQQGRPQETQYF. CDR3 sequence (DNA): TGTGCCAGCACTCAACAGGGTAGACCCCAAGAGACCCAGTACTTC. The whole variable domain, filled in from reference TRBV25-1 and TRBJ2-5, reads EADIYQTPRYLVIGTGKKITLECSQTMGHDKMYWYQQDPGMELHLIHYSYGVNSTEKGDLSSESTVSRIRTEHFPLTLESARPSHTSQYLCASTQQGRPQETQYFGPGTRLLVL.

The chain carries TRBV9 and TRBJ2-1, with 15 bases identical to TRBD2. Germline loops: CDR1 SGDLS, CDR2 YYNGEE. J was trimmed by 0 bases and V by 2 bases; bases with no gene match: 9. The CDR3 is 20 residues long. CDR3 nucleotide sequence: TGTGCCAGCAGCGTTGGTGGTGGGACTAGCGGGAGGAGCTCCTACAATGAGCAGTTCTTC. It codes for CASSVGGGTSGRSSYNEQFF.

The chain links TRBV7-2 to TRBJ1-4; TRBD1 agrees at 8 bases. With 3 bases clipped from V and 7 bases from J, the junction kept 4 bases outside the gene matches. CDR3 length equals 14 residues. The germline gives CDR1 SGHTA, CDR2 FQGNSA. CDR3 sequence (DNA): TGTGCCAGCAGCTTCAGGGGGCGAGGTGAAAAACTGTTTTTT. It translates to CASSFRGRGEKLFF.

The chain has TRBV12-3 or TRBV12-4 and TRBJ1-2; D gene ambiguous. V lost 6 bases, J lost 4 bases, and 12 bases lay in between. The CDR3 has 13 amino acids. The CDR3 DNA reads as TGTGCCAGCAGCCCTGACACCAGCTATGGCTACACCTTC. Its translation: CASSPDTSYGYTF.

The chain joins TRBV5-1 to TRBJ2-2; TRBD2 agrees at 7 bases. Germline CDR1 SGHRS, CDR2 YFSETQ. The CDR3 consists of 16 residues. Unmatched junction bases numbered 9, after V lost 4 bases and J lost 3 bases. The CDR3 region is CASSPGLGTDTGELFF. Written as DNA, the CDR3 is TGCGCCAGCAGCCCCGGACTAGGGACCGACACCGGGGAGCTGTTTTTT.

This chain connects TRBV18 to TRBJ2-3; tentatively, D is TRBD2 (5 bases). From germline, CDR1 is KGHSH and CDR2 LQKENI. The V end was cut by 6 bases, the J end by 2 bases, with 12 bases between. This CDR3 is 14 amino acids long. CDR3 coding DNA: TGTGCCAGCTCTCAAGGACTCGTCACAGATACGCAGTATTTT. Protein: CASSQGLVTDTQYF.

This clone was observed a handful of times. The chain couples TRBV5-1 to TRBJ2-1; 10 bases are a match to TRBD1. With V trimmed by 0 bases and J by 2 bases, 2 bases remained unmatched. Germline values: CDR1 SGHRS, CDR2 YFSETQ. This CDR3 is 16 amino acids long. The CDR3 loop is CASSLEGTGAYNEQFF. DNA for the CDR3: TGCGCCAGCAGCTTGGAGGGGACAGGGGCCTACAATGAGCAGTTCTTC.

This clone was seen a few times. The chain joins TRBV5-8 to TRBJ2-1, with TRBD2 matching 7 bases. Germline V gene sequence: CDR1 SGHTS, CDR2 YDEGEE. This CDR3 has 15 residues. The junction had 4 bases not matched to a gene; V was cut back by 4 bases and J by 0 bases. CDR3 sequence reads: CASSPGTNSYNEQFF. The CDR3 DNA reads TGTGCCAGCAGCCCCGGGACTAACTCCTACAATGAGCAGTTCTTC.

The rearrangement uses TRBV6-2 or TRBV6-3 and TRBJ1-6, with D perhaps matching TRBD1 (5 bases). Germline CDR1 is MNHEY and CDR2 is SVGEGT. Trimming removed 4 bases at V and 7 bases at J, with 17 bases between. The CDR3 runs to 16 residues. The CDR3 DNA reads TGTGCCAGCAGTTTCCAGGGAAGCGTAGCGAATTCACCCCTCCACTTT. Protein product: CASSFQGSVANSPLHF.

The chain joins TRBV7-8 to TRBJ1-1; 9 nucleotides match TRBD1. V lost 5 bases to trimming and J lost 2 bases; unmatched junction nucleotides: 18. Germline values: CDR1 SGHVS, CDR2 FQNEAQ. The CDR3 length is 19 residues. The CDR3 DNA follows: TGTGCCAGCAGCCAACGACCCACAGGGGGCGGGAGAATTAACACTGAAGCTTTCTTT. Protein: CASSQRPTGGGRINTEAFF.

This chain joins TRBV5-5 and TRBJ2-1; D is undetermined. CDR3 length equals 15 residues. Germline lookup yields CDR1 SGHKS and CDR2 YYEKEE (reference sequence). The germline V and J ends were trimmed by 4 bases and 1 base, with 12 bases remaining between them. CDR3 nucleotides: TGTGCCAGCAGCCACCACCTAATGTCCTACAATGAGCAGTTCTTC. Translation gives CASSHHLMSYNEQFF.

This clone was detected only once. V gene TRBV12-5 combines with J gene TRBJ1-1; D gene uncertain. CDR1 is LGHNT, CDR2 FRNRAP, per germline. The CDR3 runs 15 residues. Trimming took 6 bases from V and 1 from J, leaving 15 bases between them. The CDR3 DNA reads as TGTGCTAGTGGACTCCCGGACCCACCGAACACTGAAGCTTTCTTT. Translated: CASGLPDPPNTEAFF.

The chain uses TRBV14 and TRBJ2-5; D is undetermined. Germline CDR1 SGHDN, CDR2 FVKESK. The V end lost 4 bases, the J end lost 7 bases, and 10 bases lay between the germline ends. The CDR3 contains 12 residues. CDR3 bases: TGTGCCAGCAGCCCCCAAGGAGCGACCCAGTACTTC. This codes for CASSPQGATQYF.

This rearrangement joins TRBV7-2 to TRBJ2-5; TRBD1 matches 9 bases. V shed 5 bases and J 5 bases; nucleotides not matched to a gene: 6. CDR1 and CDR2 from the germline V gene are SGHTA and FQGNSA. The CDR3 loop spans 14 amino acids. CDR3 amino acids: CASSHWTGDETQYF. CDR3 DNA sequence: TGTGCCAGCAGCCATTGGACAGGGGATGAGACCCAGTACTTC.

The V gene is TRBV12-1, the J gene TRBJ2-1; TRBD2, as called in the table, went unchecked against the DNA. TRBV12-1 constitutes a pseudogene. The CDR3 covers 16 residues. CDR3 loop: CASSPLPSGGFNEQFF. CDR3 DNA sequence: TGTGCCAGCAGCCCCCTCCCTAGCGGGGGGTTCAATGAGCAGTTCTTC.

The V and J genes are TRBV4-3 and TRBJ1-2; TRBD1 might be the D (6 bases). There are 16 residues in the CDR3. Germline values: CDR1 LGHNA, CDR2 YSLEER. Trimming shortened V by 1 base and J by 8 bases, and 20 bases separated the two germline ends. The CDR3 protein is CASSQGLGTSTEGYTF. Written as DNA, the CDR3 is TGCGCCAGCAGCCAAGGTCTGGGGACATCCACGGAGGGCTACACCTTC.

The V call is TRBV25-1, the J call TRBJ1-6; D is unresolved. Germline CDR1 and CDR2: MGHDK and SYGVNS. The CDR3 loop spans 15 amino acids. Trimming shortened V by 2 bases and J by 10 bases, and 15 bases separated the two germline ends. CDR3 region: CASSENEFGISPLHF. The DNA for the CDR3 is TGTGCCAGCAGTGAAAATGAGTTTGGGATATCACCCCTCCACTTT.

This CDR3 is CASSPSRGYETQYF. CDR3 sequence (DNA): TGTGCCAGCAGCCCCTCCCGCGGATATGAGACCCAGTACTTC. The V and J genes are TRBV5-4 and TRBJ2-5, with unresolved D. The CDR3 sequence is 14 residues long. From germline, CDR1 is SGHNT and CDR2 YYREEE (reference sequence). V lost 4 bases and J 5 bases, leaving 15 bases between the germline ends.